The entry that follows covers one TCR beta chain sequence. Antigen specificity is unknown. TCRdb's table, derived via immunoSEQ multiplex PCR, lists solely in-frame clones and lacks some. The sample carries around 500,000 clones, roughly nine tenths recorded once. The data were obtained in a study of Ad26.COV2.S vaccination and SARS-CoV-2 variants. Treatment here: over 15 received Ad26.COV2.S at low or high dose, single or two shots; five or six received placebo; per-sample allocation not given. It was on day 63 after the first vaccine or placebo injection that samples were taken. A Boston donor was an adult aged 18-55 years. Germline V gene lookup returns CDR1 SGHDN and CDR2 FVKESK. This CDR3 is 13 amino acids long. V was trimmed by 0 bases and J by 6 bases, leaving 7 bases between them. Regarding the study as a whole: Substantial breadth was reportedly displayed by spike-specific CD8+ and CD4+ T cell responses after vaccination.

The gene calls are TRBV14 and TRBJ2-3; D not resolved. Sequencing was performed on peripheral blood, taken in a trial of Ad26.COV2.S vaccine versus placebo. The TCR comes from a person aged 18 to 65 who received the Ad26.COV2.S COVID-19 vaccine or a placebo. CDR3 bases: TGTGCCAGCAGCCAAGATGGCGGCGATACGCAGTATTTT. Translating gives CASSQDGGDTQYF.